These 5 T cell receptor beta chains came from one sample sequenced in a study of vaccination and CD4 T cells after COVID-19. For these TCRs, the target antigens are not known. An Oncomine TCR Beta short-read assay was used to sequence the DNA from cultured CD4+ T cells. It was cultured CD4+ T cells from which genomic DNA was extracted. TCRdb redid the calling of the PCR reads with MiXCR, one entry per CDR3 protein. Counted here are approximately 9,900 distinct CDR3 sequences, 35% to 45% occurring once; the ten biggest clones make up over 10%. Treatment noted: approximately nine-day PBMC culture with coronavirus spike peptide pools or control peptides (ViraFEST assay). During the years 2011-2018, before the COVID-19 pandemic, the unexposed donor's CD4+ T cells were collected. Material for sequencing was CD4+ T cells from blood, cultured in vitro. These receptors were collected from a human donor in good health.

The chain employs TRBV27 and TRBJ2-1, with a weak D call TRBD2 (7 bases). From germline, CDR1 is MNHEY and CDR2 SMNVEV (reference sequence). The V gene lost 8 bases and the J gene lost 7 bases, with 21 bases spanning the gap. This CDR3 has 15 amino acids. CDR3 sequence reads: CASHPGAGDRNEQFF. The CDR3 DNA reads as TGTGCCAGCCACCCGGGGGCGGGAGATAGGAATGAGCAGTTCTTC.

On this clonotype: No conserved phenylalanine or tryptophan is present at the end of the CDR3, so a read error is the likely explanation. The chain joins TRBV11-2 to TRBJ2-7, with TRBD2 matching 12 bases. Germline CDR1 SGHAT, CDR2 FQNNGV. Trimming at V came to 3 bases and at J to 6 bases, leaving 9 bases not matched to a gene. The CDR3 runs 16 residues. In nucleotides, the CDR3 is TGTGCCAGCAGCTTGTCTCTAGCGGGAGGGCCTGGCGAGCAGTACTGC. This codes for CASSLSLAGGPGEQYC.

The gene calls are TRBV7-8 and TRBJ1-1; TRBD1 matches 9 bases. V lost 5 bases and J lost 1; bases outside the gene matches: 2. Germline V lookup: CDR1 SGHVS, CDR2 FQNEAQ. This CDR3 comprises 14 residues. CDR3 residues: CASSGTGPNTEAFF. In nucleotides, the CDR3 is TGTGCCAGCAGCGGGACAGGGCCGAACACTGAAGCTTTCTTT.

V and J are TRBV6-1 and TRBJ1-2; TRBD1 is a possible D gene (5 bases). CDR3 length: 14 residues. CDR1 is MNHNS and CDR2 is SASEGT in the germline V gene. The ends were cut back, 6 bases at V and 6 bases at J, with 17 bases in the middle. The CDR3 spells CASSTAGTLHGYTF. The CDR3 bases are TGTGCCAGCAGCACGGCCGGGACTCTGCATGGCTACACCTTC.

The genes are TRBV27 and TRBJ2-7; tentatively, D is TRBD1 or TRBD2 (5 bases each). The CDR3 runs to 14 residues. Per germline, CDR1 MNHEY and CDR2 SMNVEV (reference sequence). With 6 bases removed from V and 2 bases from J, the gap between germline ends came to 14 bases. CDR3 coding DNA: TGTGCCAGCAGCCCGAAGGGACGGACCTACGAGCAGTACTTC. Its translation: CASSPKGRTYEQYF.